This TCR beta chain originates from a study of T cells in localized non-small cell lung cancer. Notes on the study in general: The study sequenced only one region of the tumor. As a result, intratumor heterogeneity could not be excluded and remains possible. Detection in adjacent lung was observed for a median around 59 of the top 100 tumor clones. Clonality peaked in uninvolved adjacent lung rather than tumor. Patients showing higher blood T cell density tended to see longer overall survival.

The data were produced by immunoSEQ multiplex PCR, yet TCRdb's version contains in-frame clones alone and is incomplete. The table includes 60,000 to 75,000 clones, roughly 76% detected once. Between the trimmed V and J ends, which lost 0 bases and 4 bases, there was a span of 16 bases. Per the germline V gene, CDR1 is LGHNA and CDR2 is YSLEER. The CDR3 runs 17 residues. This clone came up a few times. Antigen: not known. This TCR derives from a man between 40 and 70 years old with stage II lung adenocarcinoma. This material consisted of PBMCs, taken before any cancer treatment. The J gene is TRBJ1-3, the V gene TRBV4-3; no definite D call. The CDR3 DNA follows: TGCGCCAGCAGCCAAGATCTGAGGACCTCCGGGGGAAACACCATATATTTT. Protein: CASSQDLRTSGGNTIYF.